These T cell receptor beta chains were read from a single sample in a study of blood T cell repertoires in COVID-19. Sequencing was performed with immunoSEQ multiplex PCR; in TCRdb, only in-frame clones are kept and a portion is missing. The sample holds tens of thousands of clones, about 80% seen once. Sample: peripheral blood. These receptors were obtained from a man over 45 with acute or convalescent COVID-19. Each CDR3 is given with its conserved first and last residue. Each record gives: clone size, J gene, V gene, D gene, CDR3 DNA, CDR3 protein. D genes are given only for firm matches. Size tells how often a clone was seen (once, few, many) or the class of an expanded clone, and some rows leave it out.

size: -
J: TRBJ2-7
V: TRBV6-2/TRBV6-3
D: -
DNA: TGTGCCAGCAGTTATCGCATGGGAGTCTCGGAGCAGTACTTC
CDR3: CASSYRMGVSEQYF

size: -
J: TRBJ1-2
V: TRBV15
D: -
DNA: TGTGCCTCTTCCTCCGGGGGGCGTGGCTACACCTTC
CDR3: CASSSGGRGYTF

size: -
J: TRBJ1-1
V: TRBV7-9
D: -
DNA: TGTGCCAGCAGCTTAGCCTGGGGGGTGGGCACTGAAGCTTTCTTT
CDR3: CASSLAWGVGTEAFF

size: -
J: TRBJ2-5
V: TRBV4-3
D: TRBD1
DNA: TGCGCCAGCAGCCAAGAAGTTCGCGGGGACAGGGGATCGGAGACCCAGTACTTC
CDR3: CASSQEVRGDRGSETQYF

size: -
J: TRBJ1-2
V: TRBV9
D: -
DNA: TGTGCCAGCAGCGTTGACAGTAACTATGGCTACACCTTC
CDR3: CASSVDSNYGYTF

size: -
J: TRBJ1-2
V: TRBV6-1
D: -
DNA: TGTGCCAGCAGTGAGGCGCGACGGGGTCCTTATGGCTACACCTTC
CDR3: CASSEARRGPYGYTF

size: -
J: TRBJ2-1
V: TRBV5-4
D: TRBD2
DNA: TGTGCCAGCAGCAGACCGGGAGGTGGGGATGAGCAGTTCTTC
CDR3: CASSRPGGGDEQFF

size: -
J: TRBJ2-3
V: TRBV6-5
D: -
DNA: TGTGCCAGCAGACGGGGACTCCCCACAGATACGCAGTATTTT
CDR3: CASRRGLPTDTQYF

size: once
J: TRBJ1-6
V: TRBV4-3
D: -
DNA: TGCGCCAGCAGCCAAGCCTTCTTGACGGAGGAAAGCCCCTATAATTCACCCCTCCACTTT
CDR3: CASSQAFLTEESPYNSPLHF

size: -
J: TRBJ1-2
V: TRBV5-6
D: TRBD1
DNA: TGTGCCAGCAGCTTGGCCACTTGGGACAGGGCCCCCGGAGGCTACACCTTC
CDR3: CASSLATWDRAPGGYTF